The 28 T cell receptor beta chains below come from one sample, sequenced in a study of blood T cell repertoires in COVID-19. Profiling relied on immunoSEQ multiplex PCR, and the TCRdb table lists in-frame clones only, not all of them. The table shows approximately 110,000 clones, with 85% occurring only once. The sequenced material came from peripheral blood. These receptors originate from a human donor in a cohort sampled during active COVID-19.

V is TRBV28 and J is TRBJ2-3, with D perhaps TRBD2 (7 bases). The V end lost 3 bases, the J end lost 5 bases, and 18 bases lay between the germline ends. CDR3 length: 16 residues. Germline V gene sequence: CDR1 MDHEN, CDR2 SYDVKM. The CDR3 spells CASSLPGGHGGDTQYF. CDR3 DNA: TGTGCCAGCAGTTTGCCGGGGGGACATGGTGGAGATACGCAGTATTTT. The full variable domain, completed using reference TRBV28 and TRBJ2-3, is DVKVTQSSRYLVKRTGEKVFLECVQDMDHENMFWYRQDPGLGLRLIYFSYDVKMKEKGDIPEGYSVSREKKERFSLILESASTNQTSMYLCASSLPGGHGGDTQYFGPGTRLTVL.

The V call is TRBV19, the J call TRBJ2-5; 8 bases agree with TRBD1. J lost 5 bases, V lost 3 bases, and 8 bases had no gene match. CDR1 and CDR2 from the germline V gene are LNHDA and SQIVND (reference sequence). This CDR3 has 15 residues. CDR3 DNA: TGTGCCAGTAGTATTGCGGACAGGGCTATCGAGACCCAGTACTTC. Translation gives CASSIADRAIETQYF.

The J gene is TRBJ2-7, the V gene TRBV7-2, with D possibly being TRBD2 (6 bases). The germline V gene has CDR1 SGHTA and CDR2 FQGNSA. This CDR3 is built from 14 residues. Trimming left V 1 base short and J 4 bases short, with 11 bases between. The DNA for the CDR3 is TGTGCCAGCAGCTTAGGCCATGGAGGGTACGAGCAGTACTTC. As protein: CASSLGHGGYEQYF. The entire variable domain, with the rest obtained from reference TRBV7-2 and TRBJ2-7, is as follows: GAGVSQSPSNKVTEKGKDVELRCDPISGHTALYWYRQSLGQGLEFLIYFQGNSAPDKSGLPSDRFSAERTGGSVSTLTIQRTQQEDSAVYLCASSLGHGGYEQYFGPGTRLTVT.

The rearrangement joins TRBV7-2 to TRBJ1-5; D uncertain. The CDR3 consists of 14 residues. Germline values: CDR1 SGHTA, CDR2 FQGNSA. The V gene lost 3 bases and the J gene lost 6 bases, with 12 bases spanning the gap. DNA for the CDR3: TGTGCCAGCAGCTTGACACCCCTCCTTCAGCCCCAGCATTTT. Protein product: CASSLTPLLQPQHF.

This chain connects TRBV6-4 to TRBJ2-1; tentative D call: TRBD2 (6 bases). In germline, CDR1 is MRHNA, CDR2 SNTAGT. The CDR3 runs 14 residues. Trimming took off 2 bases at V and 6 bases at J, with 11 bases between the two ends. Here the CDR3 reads CASSDRGVVNEQFF. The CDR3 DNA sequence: TGTGCCAGCAGTGACCGCGGGGTGGTCAATGAGCAGTTCTTC.

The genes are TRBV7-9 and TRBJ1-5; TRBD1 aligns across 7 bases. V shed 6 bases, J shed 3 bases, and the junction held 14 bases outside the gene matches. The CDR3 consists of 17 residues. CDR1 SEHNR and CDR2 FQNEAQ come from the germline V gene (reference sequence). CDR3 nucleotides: TGTGCCAGCAGTTTAACCATGCAGGGGGAGTCCAATCAGCCCCAGCATTTT. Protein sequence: CASSLTMQGESNQPQHF.

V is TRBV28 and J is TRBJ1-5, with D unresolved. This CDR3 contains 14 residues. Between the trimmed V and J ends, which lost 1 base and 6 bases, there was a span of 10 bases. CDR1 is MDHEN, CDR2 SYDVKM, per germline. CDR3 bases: TGTGCCAGCAGTTTATCGGGTGTGACTCAGCCCCAGCATTTT. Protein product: CASSLSGVTQPQHF.

In DNA form, the CDR3 reads TGTGCCAGCAGTAAGGACTGGGGCTCCTACAATGAGCAGTTCTTC. Translated: CASSKDWGSYNEQFF. The chain uses TRBV7-2 and TRBJ2-1, with a tentative D call TRBD2 (5 bases). CDR1 is SGHTA and CDR2 is FQGNSA in the germline V gene. The CDR3 is made up of 15 amino acids. Trimming took 6 bases from V and 0 from J, leaving 12 bases between them.

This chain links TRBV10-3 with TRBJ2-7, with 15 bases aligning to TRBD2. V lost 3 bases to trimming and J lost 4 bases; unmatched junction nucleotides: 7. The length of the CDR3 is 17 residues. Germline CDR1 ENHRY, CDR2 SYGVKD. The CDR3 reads CAISEPRTSGGVYEQYF. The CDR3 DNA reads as TGTGCCATCAGTGAACCCCGGACTAGCGGGGGGGTATACGAGCAGTACTTC.

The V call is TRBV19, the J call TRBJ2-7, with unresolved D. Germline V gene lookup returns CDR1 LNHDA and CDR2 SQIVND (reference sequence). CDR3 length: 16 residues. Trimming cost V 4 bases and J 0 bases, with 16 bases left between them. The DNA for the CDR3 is TGTGCCAGTAGTAACAGTATGGCAGACCCCTCCTACGAGCAGTACTTC. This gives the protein CASSNSMADPSYEQYF.

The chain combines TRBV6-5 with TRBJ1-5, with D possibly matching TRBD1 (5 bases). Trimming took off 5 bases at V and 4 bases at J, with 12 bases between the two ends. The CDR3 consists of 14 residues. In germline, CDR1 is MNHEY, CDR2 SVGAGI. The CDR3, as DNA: TGTGCCAGCAGTCAATTTCGGGGGAATCAGCCCCAGCATTTT. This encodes CASSQFRGNQPQHF.

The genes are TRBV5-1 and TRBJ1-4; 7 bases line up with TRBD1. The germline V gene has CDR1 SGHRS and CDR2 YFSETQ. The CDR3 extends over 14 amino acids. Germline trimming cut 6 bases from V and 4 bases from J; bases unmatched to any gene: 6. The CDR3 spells CASTQGGLNEKLFF. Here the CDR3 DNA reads TGCGCCAGCACCCAGGGGGGCCTTAATGAAAAACTGTTTTTT.

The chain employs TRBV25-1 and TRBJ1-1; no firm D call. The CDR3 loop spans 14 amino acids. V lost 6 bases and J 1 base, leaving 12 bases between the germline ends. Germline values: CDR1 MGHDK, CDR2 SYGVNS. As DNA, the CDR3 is TGTGCCAGCAGCCCCCGTGAGCCGAACACTGAAGCTTTCTTT. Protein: CASSPREPNTEAFF.

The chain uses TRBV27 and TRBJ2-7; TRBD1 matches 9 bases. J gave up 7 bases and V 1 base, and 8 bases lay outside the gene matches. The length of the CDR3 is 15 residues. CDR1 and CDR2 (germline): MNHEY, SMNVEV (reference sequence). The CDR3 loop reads CASSLLGTGSREQYF. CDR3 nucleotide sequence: TGTGCCAGCAGTTTATTGGGGACAGGGTCGAGGGAGCAGTACTTC.

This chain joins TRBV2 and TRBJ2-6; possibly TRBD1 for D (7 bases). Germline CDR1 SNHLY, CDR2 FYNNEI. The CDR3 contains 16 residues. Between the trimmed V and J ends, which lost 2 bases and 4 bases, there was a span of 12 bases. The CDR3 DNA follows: TGTGCCAGCAGTGAACAGGGGGGTTCCGGGGCCAACGTCCTGACTTTC. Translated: CASSEQGGSGANVLTF.

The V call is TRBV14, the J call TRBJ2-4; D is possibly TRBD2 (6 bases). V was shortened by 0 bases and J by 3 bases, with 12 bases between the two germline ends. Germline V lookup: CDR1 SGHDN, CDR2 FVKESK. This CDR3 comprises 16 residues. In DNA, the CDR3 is TGTGCCAGCAGCCAAGATTGGCGGGGTGGCAAAAACATTCAGTACTTC. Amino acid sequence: CASSQDWRGGKNIQYF.

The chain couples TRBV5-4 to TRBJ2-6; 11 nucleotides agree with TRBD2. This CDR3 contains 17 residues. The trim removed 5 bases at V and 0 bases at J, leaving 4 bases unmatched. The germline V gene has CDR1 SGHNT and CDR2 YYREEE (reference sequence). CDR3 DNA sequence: TGTGCCAGCAGATTTACTAGCGGGGGCTCTGGGGCCAACGTCCTGACTTTC. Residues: CASRFTSGGSGANVLTF. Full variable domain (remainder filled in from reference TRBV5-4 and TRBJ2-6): ETGVTQSPTHLIKTRGQQVTLRCSSQSGHNTVSWYQQALGQGPQFIFQYYREEENGRGNFPPRFSGLQFPNYSSELNVNALELDDSALYLCASRFTSGGSGANVLTFGAGSRLTVL.

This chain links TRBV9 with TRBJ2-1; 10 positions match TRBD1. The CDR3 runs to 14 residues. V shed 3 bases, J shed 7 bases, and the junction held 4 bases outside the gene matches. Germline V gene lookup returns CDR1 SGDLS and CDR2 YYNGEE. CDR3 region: CASSEWTGGNEQFF. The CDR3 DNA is TGTGCCAGCAGCGAATGGACAGGGGGGAATGAGCAGTTCTTC. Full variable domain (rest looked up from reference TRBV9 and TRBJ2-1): DSGVTQTPKHLITATGQRVTLRCSPRSGDLSVYWYQQSLDQGLQFLIQYYNGEERAKGNILERFSAQQFPDLHSELNLSSLELGDSALYFCASSEWTGGNEQFFGPGTRLTVL.

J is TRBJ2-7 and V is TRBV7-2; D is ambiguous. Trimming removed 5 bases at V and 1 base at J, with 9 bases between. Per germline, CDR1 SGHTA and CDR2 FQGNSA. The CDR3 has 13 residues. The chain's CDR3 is CASSPHISYEQYF. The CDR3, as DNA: TGTGCCAGCAGCCCCCACATTTCCTACGAGCAGTACTTC.

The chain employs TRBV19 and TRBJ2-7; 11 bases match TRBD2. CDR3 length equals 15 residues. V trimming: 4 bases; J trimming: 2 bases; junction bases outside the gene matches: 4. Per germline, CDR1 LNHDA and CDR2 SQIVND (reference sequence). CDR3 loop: CASSTSSGGPYEQYF. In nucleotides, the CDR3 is TGTGCCAGTAGTACTTCTAGCGGGGGGCCCTACGAGCAGTACTTC. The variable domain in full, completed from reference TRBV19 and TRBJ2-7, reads DGGITQSPKYLFRKEGQNVTLSCEQNLNHDAMYWYRQDPGQGLRLIYYSQIVNDFQKGDIAEGYSVSREKKESFPLTVTSAQKNPTAFYLCASSTSSGGPYEQYFGPGTRLTVT.

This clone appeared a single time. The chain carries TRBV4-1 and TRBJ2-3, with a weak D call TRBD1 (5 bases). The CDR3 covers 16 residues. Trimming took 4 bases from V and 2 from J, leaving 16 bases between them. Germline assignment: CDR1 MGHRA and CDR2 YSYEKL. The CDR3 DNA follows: TGCGCCAGCAGCCTCCTAGTCGGTGGGGCCACAGATACGCAGTATTTT. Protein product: CASSLLVGGATDTQYF.

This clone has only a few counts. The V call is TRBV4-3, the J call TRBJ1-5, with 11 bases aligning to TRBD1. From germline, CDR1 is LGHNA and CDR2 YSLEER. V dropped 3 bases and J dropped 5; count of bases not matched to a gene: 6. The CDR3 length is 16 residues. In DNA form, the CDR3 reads TGCGCCAGCAGCCAGCGCCGGGACAGGGGGGATCAGCCCCAGCATTTT. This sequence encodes CASSQRRDRGDQPQHF.

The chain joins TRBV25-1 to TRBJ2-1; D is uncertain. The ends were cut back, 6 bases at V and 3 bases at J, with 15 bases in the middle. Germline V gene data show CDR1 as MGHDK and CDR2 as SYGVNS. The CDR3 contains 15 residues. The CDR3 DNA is TGTGCCAGCAGCCCCACCGACATACTCTACAATGAGCAGTTCTTC. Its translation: CASSPTDILYNEQFF. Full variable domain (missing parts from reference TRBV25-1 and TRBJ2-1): EADIYQTPRYLVIGTGKKITLECSQTMGHDKMYWYQQDPGMELHLIHYSYGVNSTEKGDLSSESTVSRIRTEHFPLTLESARPSHTSQYLCASSPTDILYNEQFFGPGTRLTVL.

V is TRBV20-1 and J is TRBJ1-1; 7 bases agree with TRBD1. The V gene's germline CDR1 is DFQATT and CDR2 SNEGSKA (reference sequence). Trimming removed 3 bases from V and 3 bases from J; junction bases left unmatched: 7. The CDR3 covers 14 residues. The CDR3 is CSASQGGQYTEAFF. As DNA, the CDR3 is TGCAGTGCTAGTCAAGGGGGCCAATACACTGAAGCTTTCTTT.

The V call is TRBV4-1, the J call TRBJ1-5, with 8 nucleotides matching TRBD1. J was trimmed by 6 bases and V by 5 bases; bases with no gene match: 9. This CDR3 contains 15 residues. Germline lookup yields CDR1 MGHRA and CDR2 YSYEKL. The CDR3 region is CASSTEDREGQPQHF. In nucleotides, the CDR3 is TGCGCCAGCAGCACCGAGGACAGGGAGGGTCAGCCCCAGCATTTT.

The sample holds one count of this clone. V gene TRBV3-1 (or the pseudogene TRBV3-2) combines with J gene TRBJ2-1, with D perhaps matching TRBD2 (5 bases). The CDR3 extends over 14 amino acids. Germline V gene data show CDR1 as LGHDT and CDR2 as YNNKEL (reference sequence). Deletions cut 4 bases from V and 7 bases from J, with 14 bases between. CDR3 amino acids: CASSLGLGKNEQFF. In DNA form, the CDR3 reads TGTGCCAGCAGCCTCGGACTCGGGAAGAATGAGCAGTTCTTC.

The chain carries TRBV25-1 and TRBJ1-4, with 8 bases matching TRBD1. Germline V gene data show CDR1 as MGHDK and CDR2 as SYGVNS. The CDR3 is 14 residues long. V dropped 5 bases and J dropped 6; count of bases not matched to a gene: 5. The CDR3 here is CASSPRTGYEKLFF. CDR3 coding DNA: TGTGCCAGCAGTCCTCGGACAGGGTATGAAAAACTGTTTTTT.

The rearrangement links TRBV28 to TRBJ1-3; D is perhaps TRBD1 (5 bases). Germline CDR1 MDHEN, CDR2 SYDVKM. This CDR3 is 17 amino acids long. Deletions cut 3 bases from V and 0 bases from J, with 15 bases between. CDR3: CASSFMQGRRSGNTIYF. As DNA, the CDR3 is TGTGCCAGCAGTTTCATGCAGGGCCGCCGCTCTGGAAACACCATATATTTT.